Listed below are T cell receptor beta chains from one sample, sequenced in a study of neurological immune-mediated disorders. MiXCR was run by TCRdb on the 5' RACE reads, yielding one entry per CDR3 protein. The sample records around 47,000 distinct CDR3 sequences, about 13% being singletons. The sequenced sample was PBMCs. The receptors here all came from a female donor in good health. Each CDR3 is given with its conserved first and last residue. The order of the fields is J gene, D gene, V gene, clone size, CDR3 protein, CDR3 DNA. A D gene is named only where the DNA matches it firmly. Where a row states a size, it is once, few, many or the class of an expanded clone; other rows omit it.

J: TRBJ1-1
D: .
V: TRBV6-1
size: many
CDR3: CASSEQVGNTEAFF
DNA: TGTGCCAGCAGTGAACAGGTGGGGAACACTGAAGCTTTCTTT

J: TRBJ2-2
D: .
V: TRBV7-8
size: many
CDR3: CASSHTNSNTGELFF
DNA: TGTGCCAGCAGCCACACTAACTCGAACACCGGGGAGCTGTTTTTT

J: TRBJ2-5
D: .
V: TRBV28
size: many
CDR3: CASSSSGRTQYF
DNA: TGTGCCAGCAGCTCCTCGGGGCGGACCCAGTACTTC

J: TRBJ1-1
D: .
V: TRBV19
size: many
CDR3: CASQTFDTEAFF
DNA: TGTGCCAGTCAAACATTTGACACTGAAGCTTTCTTT

J: TRBJ2-5
D: TRBD2
V: TRBV20-1
size: .
CDR3: CSAIETSGETQYF
DNA: TGCAGTGCTATCGAGACTAGCGGGGAGACCCAGTACTTC

J: TRBJ1-5
D: TRBD1
V: TRBV29-1
size: .
CDR3: CSATTGGHQPQHF
DNA: TGCAGCGCAACGACAGGGGGCCATCAGCCCCAGCATTTT

J: TRBJ2-7
D: .
V: TRBV20-1
size: many
CDR3: CSARRGLYEQYF
DNA: TGCAGTGCTAGACGGGGTCTGTACGAGCAGTACTTC

J: TRBJ2-2
D: TRBD2
V: TRBV7-9
size: many
CDR3: CASPPVSGGLTITGELFF
DNA: TGTGCCAGCCCCCCCGTATCTGGGGGACTAACGATCACCGGGGAGCTGTTTTTT

J: TRBJ2-1
D: TRBD2
V: TRBV20-1
size: many
CDR3: CSAITGTRKGNEQFF
DNA: TGCAGTGCCATAACCGGGACTAGGAAGGGGAATGAGCAGTTCTTC

J: TRBJ2-7
D: TRBD1
V: TRBV6-6
size: many
CDR3: CASSLRAQGAYEQYF
DNA: TGTGCCAGCAGCCTCCGGGCCCAGGGGGCCTACGAGCAGTACTTC

J: TRBJ1-5
D: .
V: TRBV6-2/TRBV6-3
size: many
CDR3: CASSYQSSQPQHF
DNA: TGTGCCAGCAGTTACCAGTCGTCTCAGCCCCAGCATTTT

J: TRBJ1-1
D: .
V: TRBV6-6
size: many
CDR3: CASSLQENTEAFF
DNA: TGTGCCAGCAGTTTACAGGAGAACACTGAAGCTTTCTTT

J: TRBJ2-7
D: .
V: TRBV7-9
size: many
CDR3: CASSLTGSVYEQYF
DNA: TGTGCCAGCAGCTTAACCGGGAGTGTCTACGAGCAGTACTTC

J: TRBJ2-1
D: .
V: TRBV11-1
size: many
CDR3: CASSFYGSSYNEQFF
DNA: TGTGCCAGCAGCTTTTACGGGAGCTCCTACAATGAGCAGTTCTTC

J: TRBJ1-2
D: .
V: TRBV4-1
size: few
CDR3: CASSQDEPSGGRDGYTF
DNA: TGCGCCAGCAGCCAAGACGAGCCTTCAGGCGGGCGAGATGGCTACACCTTC

J: TRBJ2-1
D: .
V: TRBV5-6
size: .
CDR3: CASSLGRGYNEQFF
DNA: TGTGCCAGCAGCTTGGGTCGGGGATACAATGAGCAGTTCTTC

J: TRBJ1-5
D: TRBD1
V: TRBV27
size: .
CDR3: CASRVDRGGNQPQHF
DNA: TGTGCCAGCAGGGTAGACAGGGGAGGAAATCAGCCCCAGCATTTT

J: TRBJ2-1
D: .
V: TRBV6-6
size: many
CDR3: CASSYSLASPAAYNEQFF
DNA: TGTGCCAGCAGTTACTCGTTGGCTTCACCAGCTGCCTACAATGAGCAGTTCTTC

J: TRBJ2-7
D: TRBD1
V: TRBV20-1
size: many
CDR3: CSARDRGLSYEQYF
DNA: TGCAGTGCTCGGGACAGGGGGCTCTCCTACGAGCAGTACTTC

J: TRBJ2-3
D: TRBD2
V: TRBV6-5
size: many
CDR3: CASSPTSGEWDTQYF
DNA: TGTGCCAGCAGCCCGACTAGCGGGGAGTGGGATACGCAGTATTTT

J: TRBJ2-7
D: TRBD1
V: TRBV5-1
size: many
CDR3: CASSLNQGQAYEQYF
DNA: TGCGCCAGCAGCTTGAACCAGGGACAGGCCTACGAGCAGTACTTC

J: TRBJ2-1
D: .
V: TRBV5-1
size: many
CDR3: CASSFRQGQYNEQFF
DNA: TGCGCCAGCAGCTTTCGTCAGGGCCAGTACAATGAGCAGTTCTTC

J: TRBJ2-5
D: TRBD2
V: TRBV11-3
size: many
CDR3: CASSLAAGLAGQETQYF
DNA: TGTGCCAGCAGCTTAGCAGCGGGACTAGCGGGGCAAGAGACCCAGTACTTC

J: TRBJ2-1
D: .
V: TRBV3-1
size: many
CDR3: CASSQLGNEQFF
DNA: TGTGCCAGCAGCCAACTCGGAAATGAGCAGTTCTTC

J: TRBJ1-2
D: TRBD1
V: TRBV4-2
size: many
CDR3: CASSQDVTGVGGYTF
DNA: TGTGCCAGCAGCCAAGATGTGACAGGGGTGGGTGGCTACACCTTC

J: TRBJ2-7
D: TRBD2
V: TRBV2
size: medium-sized
CDR3: CASLATSGRYEQYF
DNA: TGTGCCAGCTTAGCAACTAGCGGGAGGTACGAGCAGTACTTC

J: TRBJ1-1
D: .
V: TRBV3-1
size: many
CDR3: CASSQDQHGAAFF
DNA: TGTGCCAGCAGCCAAGATCAACACGGCGCAGCTTTCTTT

J: TRBJ1-5
D: .
V: TRBV10-3
size: .
CDR3: CAISDNGDQPQHF
DNA: TGTGCCATCAGTGACAACGGAGATCAGCCCCAGCATTTT

J: TRBJ1-5
D: .
V: TRBV20-1
size: many
CDR3: CSASWGGDQPQHF
DNA: TGCAGTGCTTCCTGGGGGGGGGATCAGCCCCAGCATTTT

J: TRBJ2-3
D: TRBD2
V: TRBV29-1
size: many
CDR3: CSVEDPSGRARTQYF
DNA: TGCAGCGTTGAAGATCCCAGCGGGAGGGCCCGTACGCAGTATTTT

J: TRBJ1-5
D: .
V: TRBV13
size: .
CDR3: CASISSPDQPQHF
DNA: TGTGCCAGCATCTCATCCCCGGATCAGCCCCAGCATTTT

J: TRBJ2-5
D: .
V: TRBV3-1
size: many
CDR3: CASSRSWGPEGGETQYF
DNA: TGTGCCAGCAGCCGGAGTTGGGGACCGGAGGGTGGAGAGACCCAGTACTTC

J: TRBJ1-1
D: .
V: TRBV6-5
size: many
CDR3: CASSRFTEAFF
DNA: TGTGCCAGCAGTCGTTTTACTGAAGCTTTCTTT

J: TRBJ2-6
D: .
V: TRBV7-8
size: many
CDR3: CASSLEGGVGANVLTF
DNA: TGTGCCAGCAGCTTAGAAGGAGGGGTCGGGGCCAACGTCCTGACTTTC

J: TRBJ2-2
D: .
V: TRBV9
size: many
CDR3: CASSGLGGELFF
DNA: TGTGCCAGCAGCGGGCTCGGCGGGGAGCTGTTTTTT

J: TRBJ2-2
D: TRBD1
V: TRBV11-3
size: many
CDR3: CASSRQGVGGELFF
DNA: TGTGCCAGCAGCCGACAGGGGGTCGGCGGGGAGCTGTTTTTT

J: TRBJ1-5
D: .
V: TRBV20-1
size: many
CDR3: CSAGVPSAGDLTGPQHF
DNA: TGCAGTGCTGGGGTTCCTTCGGCAGGGGACCTAACAGGGCCCCAGCATTTT

J: TRBJ1-5
D: .
V: TRBV5-1
size: few
CDR3: CASSPGIANQPQHF
DNA: TGCGCCAGCAGCCCGGGGATCGCCAATCAGCCCCAGCATTTT

J: TRBJ2-7
D: .
V: TRBV20-1
size: few
CDR3: CSAPPAGLGYEQYF
DNA: TGCAGTGCTCCCCCAGCGGGCCTCGGCTACGAGCAGTACTTC

J: TRBJ2-1
D: .
V: TRBV5-8
size: many
CDR3: CASSPRLVYSGHEQFF
DNA: TGTGCCAGCAGCCCGCGTTTAGTTTATTCGGGGCATGAGCAGTTCTTC

J: TRBJ1-6
D: TRBD1
V: TRBV6-5
size: many
CDR3: CASKPGQGIRLHF
DNA: TGTGCCAGCAAACCGGGACAGGGGATTCGCCTCCACTTT

J: TRBJ1-2
D: .
V: TRBV6-2/TRBV6-3
size: .
CDR3: CASSEGGTYGYTF
DNA: TGTGCCAGCAGCGAAGGAGGGACCTATGGCTACACCTTC

J: TRBJ2-3
D: .
V: TRBV5-1
size: few
CDR3: CASSLAFTSTDTQYF
DNA: TGCGCCAGCAGCTTGGCGTTTACTAGCACAGATACGCAGTATTTT